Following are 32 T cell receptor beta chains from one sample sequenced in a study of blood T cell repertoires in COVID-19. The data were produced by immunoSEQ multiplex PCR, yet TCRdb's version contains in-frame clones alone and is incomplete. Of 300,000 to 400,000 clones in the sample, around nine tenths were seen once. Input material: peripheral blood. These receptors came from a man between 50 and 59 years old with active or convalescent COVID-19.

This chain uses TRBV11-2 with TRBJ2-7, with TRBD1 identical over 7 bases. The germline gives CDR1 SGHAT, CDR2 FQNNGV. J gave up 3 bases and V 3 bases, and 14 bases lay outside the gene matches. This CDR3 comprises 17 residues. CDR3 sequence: CASSFHPGQQFSYEQYF. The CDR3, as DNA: TGTGCCAGCAGCTTCCACCCGGGACAGCAGTTTAGCTACGAGCAGTACTTC.

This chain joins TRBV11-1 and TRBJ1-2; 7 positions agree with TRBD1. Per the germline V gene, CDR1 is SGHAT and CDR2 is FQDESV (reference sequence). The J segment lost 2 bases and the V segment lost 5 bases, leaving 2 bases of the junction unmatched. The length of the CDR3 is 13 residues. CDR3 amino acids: CASSPGQNYGYTF. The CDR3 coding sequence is TGTGCCAGCAGCCCGGGACAGAACTATGGCTACACCTTC.

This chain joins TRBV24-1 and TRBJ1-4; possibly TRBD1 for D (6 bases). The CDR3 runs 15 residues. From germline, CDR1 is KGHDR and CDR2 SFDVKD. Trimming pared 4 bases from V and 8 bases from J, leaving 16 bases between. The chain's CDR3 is CATSDPRGAEEKLFF. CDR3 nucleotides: TGTGCCACCAGTGACCCCCGGGGGGCTGAAGAAAAACTGTTTTTT.

In nucleotides, the CDR3 is TGTGCCAGCAGCCCCTGGAGGTATGATACGCAGTATTTT. This codes for CASSPWRYDTQYF. The chain is built from TRBV11-2 and TRBJ2-3; D is possibly TRBD2 (5 bases). This CDR3 is built from 13 residues. Trimming cost V 5 bases and J 6 bases, with 12 bases left between them. The germline gives CDR1 SGHAT, CDR2 FQNNGV.

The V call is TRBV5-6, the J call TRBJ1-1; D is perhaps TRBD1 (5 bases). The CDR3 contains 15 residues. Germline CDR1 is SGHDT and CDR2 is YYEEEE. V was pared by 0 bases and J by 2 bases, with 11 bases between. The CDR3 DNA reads TGTGCCAGCAGCTTGGTACAGGTCTATAACACTGAAGCTTTCTTT. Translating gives CASSLVQVYNTEAFF.

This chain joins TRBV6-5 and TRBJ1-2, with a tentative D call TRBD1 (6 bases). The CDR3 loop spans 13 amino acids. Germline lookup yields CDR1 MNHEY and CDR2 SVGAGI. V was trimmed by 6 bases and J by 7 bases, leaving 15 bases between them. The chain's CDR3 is CASSNREYGGYTF. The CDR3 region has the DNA TGTGCCAGCAGCAACAGGGAATACGGTGGCTACACCTTC.

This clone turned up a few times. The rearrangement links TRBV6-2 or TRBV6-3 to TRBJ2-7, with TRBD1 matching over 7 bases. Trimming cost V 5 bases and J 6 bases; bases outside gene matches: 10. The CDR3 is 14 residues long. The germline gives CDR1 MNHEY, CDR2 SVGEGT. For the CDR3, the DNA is TGTGCCAGCAGTAGACAGGGAGTTTCTTCCGAGCAGTACTTC. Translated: CASSRQGVSSEQYF.

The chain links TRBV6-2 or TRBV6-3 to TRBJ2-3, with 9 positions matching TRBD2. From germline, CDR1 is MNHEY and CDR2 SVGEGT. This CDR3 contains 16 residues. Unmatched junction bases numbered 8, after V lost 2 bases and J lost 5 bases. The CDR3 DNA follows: TGTGCCAGCAGTTACGGAGCTAGCGGGAAAGGAGATACGCAGTATTTT. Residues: CASSYGASGKGDTQYF.

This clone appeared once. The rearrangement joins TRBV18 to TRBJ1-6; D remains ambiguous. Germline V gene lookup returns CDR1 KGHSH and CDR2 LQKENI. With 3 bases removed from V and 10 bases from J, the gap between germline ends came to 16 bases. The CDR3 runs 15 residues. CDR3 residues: CASSPFGELGSPLHF. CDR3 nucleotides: TGTGCCAGCTCACCTTTCGGGGAGCTTGGATCACCCCTCCACTTT.

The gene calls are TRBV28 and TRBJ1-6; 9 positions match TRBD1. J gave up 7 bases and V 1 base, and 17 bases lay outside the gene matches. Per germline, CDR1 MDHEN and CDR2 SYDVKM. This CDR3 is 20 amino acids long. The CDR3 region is CASSLLVGQGIAKENSPLHF. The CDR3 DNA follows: TGTGCCAGCAGTTTATTAGTGGGACAGGGAATAGCTAAGGAGAATTCACCCCTCCACTTT.

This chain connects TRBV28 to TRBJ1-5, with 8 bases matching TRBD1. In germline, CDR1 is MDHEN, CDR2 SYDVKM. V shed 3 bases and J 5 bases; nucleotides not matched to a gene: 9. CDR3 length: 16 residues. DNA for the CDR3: TGTGCCAGCAGTTTTGGGGCAGGGGGCTTCTATCAGCCCCAGCATTTT. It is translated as CASSFGAGGFYQPQHF.

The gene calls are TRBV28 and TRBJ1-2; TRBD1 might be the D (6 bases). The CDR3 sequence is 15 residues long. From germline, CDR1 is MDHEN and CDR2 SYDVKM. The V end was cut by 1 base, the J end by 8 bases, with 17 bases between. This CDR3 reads CASSLSGRGAWGYTF. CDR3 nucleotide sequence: TGTGCCAGCAGTTTATCCGGACGGGGGGCCTGGGGCTACACCTTC.

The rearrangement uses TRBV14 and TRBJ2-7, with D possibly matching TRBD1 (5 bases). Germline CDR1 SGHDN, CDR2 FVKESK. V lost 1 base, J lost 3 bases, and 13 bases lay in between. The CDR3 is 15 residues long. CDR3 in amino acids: CASSQVRGTIYEQYF. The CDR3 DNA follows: TGTGCCAGCAGCCAAGTAAGGGGCACCATCTACGAGCAGTACTTC.

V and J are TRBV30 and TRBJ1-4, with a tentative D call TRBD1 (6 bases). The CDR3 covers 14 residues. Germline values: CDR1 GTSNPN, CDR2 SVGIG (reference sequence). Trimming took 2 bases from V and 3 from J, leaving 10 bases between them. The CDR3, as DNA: TGTGCCTGGAGTACAGGGAACCCTAATGAAAAACTGTTTTTT. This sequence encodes CAWSTGNPNEKLFF.

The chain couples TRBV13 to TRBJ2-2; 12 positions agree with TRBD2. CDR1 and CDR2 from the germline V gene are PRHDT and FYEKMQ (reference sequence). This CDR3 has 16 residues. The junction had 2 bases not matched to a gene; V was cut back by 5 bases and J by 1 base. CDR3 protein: CASSAGLAGNTGELFF. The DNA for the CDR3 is TGTGCCAGCAGCGCGGGACTAGCGGGGAACACCGGGGAGCTGTTTTTT. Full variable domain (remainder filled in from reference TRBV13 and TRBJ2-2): AAGVIQSPRHLIKEKRETATLKCYPIPRHDTVYWYQQGPGQDPQFLISFYEKMQSDKGSIPDRFSAQQFSDYHSELNMSSLELGDSALYFCASSAGLAGNTGELFFGEGSRLTVL.

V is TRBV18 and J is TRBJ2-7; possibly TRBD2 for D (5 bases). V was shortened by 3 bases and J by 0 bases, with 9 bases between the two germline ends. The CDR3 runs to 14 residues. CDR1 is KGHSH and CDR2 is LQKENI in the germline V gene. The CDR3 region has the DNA TGTGCCAGCTCACCGGACTTAAGCTCCTACGAGCAGTACTTC. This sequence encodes CASSPDLSSYEQYF.

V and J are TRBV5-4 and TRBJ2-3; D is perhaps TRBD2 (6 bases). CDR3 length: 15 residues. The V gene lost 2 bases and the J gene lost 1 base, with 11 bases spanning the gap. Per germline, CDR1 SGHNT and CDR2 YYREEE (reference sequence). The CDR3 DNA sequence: TGTGCCAGCAGCTTTTTGGAGGGGCGCACAGATACGCAGTATTTT. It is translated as CASSFLEGRTDTQYF.

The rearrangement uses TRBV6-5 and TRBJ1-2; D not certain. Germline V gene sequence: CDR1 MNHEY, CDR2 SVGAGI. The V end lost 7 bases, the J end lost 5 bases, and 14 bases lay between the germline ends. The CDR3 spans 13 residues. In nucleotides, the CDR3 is TGTGCCAGCAATCCCTCGCGGGGTTATGGCTACACCTTC. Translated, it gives CASNPSRGYGYTF.

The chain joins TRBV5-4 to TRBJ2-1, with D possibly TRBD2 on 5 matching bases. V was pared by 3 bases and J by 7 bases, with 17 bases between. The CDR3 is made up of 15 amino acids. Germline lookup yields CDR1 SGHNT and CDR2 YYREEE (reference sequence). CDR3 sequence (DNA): TGTGCCAGCAGCTCTCCTCCCGGCGGGCGTAATGAGCAGTTCTTC. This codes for CASSSPPGGRNEQFF.

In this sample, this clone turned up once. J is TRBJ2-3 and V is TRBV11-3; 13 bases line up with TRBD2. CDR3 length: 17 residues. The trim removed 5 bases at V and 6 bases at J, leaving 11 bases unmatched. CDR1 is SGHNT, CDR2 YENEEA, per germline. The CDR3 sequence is CASSTGTTSGGADTQYF. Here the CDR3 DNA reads TGTGCCAGCAGCACAGGAACAACTAGCGGGGGGGCGGATACGCAGTATTTT.

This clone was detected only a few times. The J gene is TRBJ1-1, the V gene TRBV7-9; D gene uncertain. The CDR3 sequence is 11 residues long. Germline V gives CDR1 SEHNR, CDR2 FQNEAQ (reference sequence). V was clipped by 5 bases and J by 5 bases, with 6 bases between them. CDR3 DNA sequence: TGTGCCAGCAGCCCCTCGACTGAAGCTTTCTTT. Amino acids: CASSPSTEAFF.

This CDR3 reads CASSMPGTSGSLISYNEQFF. The DNA of the CDR3 is TGTGCCAGCAGCATGCCCGGGACTAGCGGGAGTCTTATCTCCTACAATGAGCAGTTCTTC. This chain connects TRBV7-9 to TRBJ2-1, with 14 bases identical to TRBD2. Germline assignment: CDR1 SEHNR and CDR2 FQNEAQ (reference sequence). V lost 5 bases and J lost 0; bases outside the gene matches: 12. The CDR3 is made up of 20 amino acids.

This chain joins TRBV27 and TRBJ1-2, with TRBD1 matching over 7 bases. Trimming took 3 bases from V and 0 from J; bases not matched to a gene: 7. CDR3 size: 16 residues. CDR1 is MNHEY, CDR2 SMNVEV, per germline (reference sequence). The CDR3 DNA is TGTGCCAGCAGTTTCGCCGGACAGGAATCTAACTATGGCTACACCTTC. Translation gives CASSFAGQESNYGYTF.

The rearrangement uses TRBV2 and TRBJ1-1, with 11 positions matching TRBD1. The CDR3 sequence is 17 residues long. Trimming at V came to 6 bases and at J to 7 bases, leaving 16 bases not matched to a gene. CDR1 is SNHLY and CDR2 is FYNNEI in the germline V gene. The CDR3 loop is CASRGQGAVKSLFEAFF. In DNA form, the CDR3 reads TGTGCCAGCAGAGGACAGGGGGCAGTAAAATCCCTGTTTGAAGCTTTCTTT.

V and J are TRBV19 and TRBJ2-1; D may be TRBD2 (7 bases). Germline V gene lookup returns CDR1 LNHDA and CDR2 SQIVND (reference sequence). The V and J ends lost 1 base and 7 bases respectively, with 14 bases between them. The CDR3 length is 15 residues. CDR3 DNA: TGTGCCAGTAGTATAGTGGGGGGAGGGGGAAATGAGCAGTTCTTC. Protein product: CASSIVGGGGNEQFF.

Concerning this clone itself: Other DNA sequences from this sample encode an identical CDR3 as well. In DNA, the CDR3 is TGTGCCAGCAGTTTAGAACAGATAAACTATGGCTACACCTTC. This codes for CASSLEQINYGYTF. This rearrangement joins TRBV28 to TRBJ1-2; unclear D gene. Germline assignment: CDR1 MDHEN and CDR2 SYDVKM. The V end was cut by 2 bases, the J end by 2 bases, with 9 bases between. This CDR3 is built from 14 residues.

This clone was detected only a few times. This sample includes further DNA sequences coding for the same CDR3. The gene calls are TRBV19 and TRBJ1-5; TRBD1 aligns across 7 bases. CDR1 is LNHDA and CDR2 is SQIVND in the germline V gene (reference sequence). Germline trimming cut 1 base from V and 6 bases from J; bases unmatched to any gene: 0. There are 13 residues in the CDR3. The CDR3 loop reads CASSIAGGQPQHF. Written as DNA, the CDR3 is TGTGCCAGTAGTATAGCAGGGGGTCAGCCCCAGCATTTT.

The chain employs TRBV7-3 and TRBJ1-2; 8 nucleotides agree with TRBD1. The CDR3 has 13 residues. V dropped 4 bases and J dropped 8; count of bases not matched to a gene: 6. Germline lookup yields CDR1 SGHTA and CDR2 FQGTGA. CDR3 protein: CASSSQTGEGYTF. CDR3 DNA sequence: TGTGCCAGCAGCTCTCAGACAGGGGAGGGCTACACCTTC.

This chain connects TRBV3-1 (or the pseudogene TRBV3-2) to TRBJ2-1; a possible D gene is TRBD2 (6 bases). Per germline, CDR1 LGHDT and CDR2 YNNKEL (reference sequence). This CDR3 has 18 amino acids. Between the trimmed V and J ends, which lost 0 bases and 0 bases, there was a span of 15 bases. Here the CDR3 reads CASSQEPPGGASYNEQFF. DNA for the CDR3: TGTGCCAGCAGCCAAGAGCCCCCAGGAGGGGCCTCCTACAATGAGCAGTTCTTC.

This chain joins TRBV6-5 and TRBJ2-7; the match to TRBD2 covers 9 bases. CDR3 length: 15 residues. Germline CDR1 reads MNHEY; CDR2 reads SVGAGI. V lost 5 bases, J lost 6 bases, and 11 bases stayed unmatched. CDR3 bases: TGTGCCAGCAGTCCCACCCCGGGACTAGCCTCCGAGCAGTACTTC. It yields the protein CASSPTPGLASEQYF.

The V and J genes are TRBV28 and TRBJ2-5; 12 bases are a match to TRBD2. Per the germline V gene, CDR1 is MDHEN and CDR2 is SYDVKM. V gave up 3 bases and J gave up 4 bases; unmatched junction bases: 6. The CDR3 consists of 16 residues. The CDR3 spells CASSLALAGGGETQYF. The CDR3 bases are TGTGCCAGCAGTTTGGCGCTAGCGGGGGGGGGAGAGACCCAGTACTTC.

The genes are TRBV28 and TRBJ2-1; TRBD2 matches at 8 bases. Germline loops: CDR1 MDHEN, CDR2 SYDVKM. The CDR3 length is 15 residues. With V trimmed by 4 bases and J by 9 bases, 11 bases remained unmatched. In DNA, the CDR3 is TGTGCCAGCAGTTCCATCGGGGGGGGCCGAGCTGAGCAGTTCTTC. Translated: CASSSIGGGRAEQFF.